Below are 12 T cell receptor beta chains sequenced from a single sample in a study of blood T cell repertoires in COVID-19. TCRdb keeps only in-frame clones here, not all; method: immunoSEQ multiplex PCR. Among 210,000 or so clones listed, about 82% were seen once. The source material was peripheral blood. The receptors here all came from a man aged 45-65 years with COVID-19, enrolled during active disease.

This clone was seen a few times. V usage is TRBV25-1 and J usage is TRBJ1-1, with no clear D. The germline V and J ends were trimmed by 5 bases and 0 bases, with 4 bases remaining between them. This CDR3 has 12 amino acids. Per germline, CDR1 MGHDK and CDR2 SYGVNS. The chain's CDR3 is CASSFVNTEAFF. DNA of the CDR3: TGTGCCAGCAGTTTCGTGAACACTGAAGCTTTCTTT.

The V call is TRBV30, the J call TRBJ2-3, with no clear D. The CDR3 totals 12 residues. Germline loops: CDR1 GTSNPN, CDR2 SVGIG (reference sequence). Trimming cost V 4 bases and J 2 bases, with 7 bases left between them. This CDR3 is CAWTTITDTQYF. The CDR3 DNA is TGTGCCTGGACCACAATCACAGATACGCAGTATTTT.

The rearrangement uses TRBV10-3 and TRBJ1-3; 9 positions agree with TRBD1. CDR1 and CDR2 from the germline V gene are ENHRY and SYGVKD. The junction had 15 bases not matched to a gene; V was cut back by 5 bases and J by 7 bases. This CDR3 is 17 amino acids long. CDR3 region: CAISPGTGRPDGNTIYF. The CDR3 DNA is TGTGCCATCAGTCCCGGGACAGGGCGGCCCGACGGGAACACCATATATTTT.

This clone was seen once. The gene calls are TRBV5-1 and TRBJ2-4, with 8 positions matching TRBD2. The CDR3 consists of 17 residues. Per germline, CDR1 SGHRS and CDR2 YFSETQ. J lost 2 bases, V lost 0 bases, and 7 bases had no gene match. The CDR3 spells CASSLGTLAGPKNIQYF. The CDR3 nucleotides read TGCGCCAGCAGCTTGGGTACGCTAGCGGGCCCCAAAAACATTCAGTACTTC.

This sequence joins TRBV5-1 and TRBJ2-2; 8 nucleotides agree with TRBD1. The V segment lost 2 bases and the J segment 4 bases; nucleotides outside the gene matches: 7. The germline gives CDR1 SGHRS, CDR2 YFSETQ. The CDR3 contains 16 residues. The CDR3 sequence: CASSLARGLGTGELFF. The CDR3 nucleotides are TGCGCCAGCAGCTTAGCCAGGGGGCTGGGCACCGGGGAGCTGTTTTTT.

The chain employs TRBV2 and TRBJ2-5, with D tentatively TRBD2 (6 bases). CDR3 length: 12 residues. CDR1 is SNHLY, CDR2 FYNNEI, per germline. V was shortened by 5 bases and J by 4 bases, with 8 bases between the two germline ends. This CDR3 is CASSREIETQYF. Written as DNA, the CDR3 is TGTGCCAGCAGTCGGGAGATAGAGACCCAGTACTTC.

This clone appeared a few times. The chain recombines TRBV30 with TRBJ1-3, with 9 nucleotides matching TRBD1. CDR3 length: 15 amino acids. Germline V gives CDR1 GTSNPN, CDR2 SVGIG (reference sequence). The J segment lost 4 bases and the V segment lost 4 bases, leaving 8 bases of the junction unmatched. In nucleotides, the CDR3 is TGTGCCTGGAAGTGGGGACAGGGATCCGGAAACACCATATATTTT. Encoded protein: CAWKWGQGSGNTIYF.

This clone was observed a few times. This sequence joins TRBV5-1 and TRBJ1-5; TRBD1 matches at 7 bases. Germline CDR1 reads SGHRS; CDR2 reads YFSETQ. The J segment lost 2 bases and the V segment lost 2 bases, leaving 1 base of the junction unmatched. CDR3 length equals 14 residues. This CDR3 is CASSLDRGNQPQHF. CDR3 coding DNA: TGCGCCAGCAGCTTAGACAGGGGCAATCAGCCCCAGCATTTT.

The chain is built from TRBV7-6 and TRBJ2-7, with D possibly matching TRBD2 (5 bases). The germline V gene has CDR1 SGHVS and CDR2 FNYEAQ. The CDR3 runs to 14 residues. Trimming stripped 1 base from V and 2 bases from J, with 9 bases between. The CDR3 DNA is TGTGCCAGCAGCTTAGGCCGGGATACCTACGAGCAGTACTTC. Its protein is CASSLGRDTYEQYF.

The rearrangement uses TRBV6-5 and TRBJ2-5, with 10 bases aligning to TRBD2. The V gene's germline CDR1 is MNHEY and CDR2 SVGAGI. V lost 4 bases to trimming and J lost 4 bases; unmatched junction nucleotides: 6. The length of the CDR3 is 15 residues. The CDR3 is CASSLTAGGPETQYF. DNA for the CDR3: TGTGCCAGCAGTTTAACAGCGGGGGGGCCAGAGACCCAGTACTTC.

The rearrangement joins TRBV5-1 to TRBJ2-7; tentatively, D is TRBD1 (5 bases). CDR1 is SGHRS and CDR2 is YFSETQ in the germline V gene. Between the trimmed V and J ends, which lost 7 bases and 3 bases, there was a span of 11 bases. CDR3 length equals 12 residues. The CDR3 sequence is CASGRDLYEQYF. DNA for the CDR3: TGCGCCAGCGGCAGGGATCTCTACGAGCAGTACTTC.

The chain links TRBV7-9 to TRBJ2-3; D possibly corresponds to TRBD2 (6 bases). From germline, CDR1 is SEHNR and CDR2 FQNEAQ (reference sequence). Trimming pared 0 bases from V and 3 bases from J, leaving 10 bases between. The CDR3 runs 15 residues. This CDR3 reads CASSLASGLTDTQYF. Written as DNA, the CDR3 is TGTGCCAGCAGCTTAGCTAGCGGTTTAACAGATACGCAGTATTTT.